These 21 T cell receptor beta chains share one sample of origin, sequenced in a study of cytomegalovirus exposure and HLA in healthy donors. PCR involved 60 Vbeta and 13 Jbeta primers. The data were produced by immunoSEQ multiplex PCR, yet TCRdb's version contains in-frame clones alone and is incomplete. The top ten hold 0.9% to 1.2% of the sample, which has approximately 190,000 clones, around 87% seen once. The sample consisted of PBMCs. The source is a boy younger than 10 in good health and CMV-seronegative.

The gene calls are TRBV5-1 and TRBJ2-1, with TRBD2 as a possible D gene (5 bases). Germline V lookup: CDR1 SGHRS, CDR2 YFSETQ. The V end lost 4 bases, the J end lost 9 bases, and 17 bases lay between the germline ends. CDR3 size: 14 residues. This CDR3 reads CASSQINRDTEQFF. For the CDR3, the DNA is TGCGCCAGCAGCCAAATAAACCGGGATACTGAGCAGTTCTTC. Full variable domain (missing parts from reference TRBV5-1 and TRBJ2-1): KAGVTQTPRYLIKTRGQQVTLSCSPISGHRSVSWYQQTPGQGLQFLFEYFSETQRNKGNFPGRFSGRQFSNSRSEMNVSTLELGDSALYLCASSQINRDTEQFFGPGTRLTVL.

This sequence joins TRBV6-6 and TRBJ1-1; the D gene is possibly TRBD1 (5 bases). The V gene lost 7 bases and the J gene lost 4 bases, with 16 bases spanning the gap. The CDR3 has 14 amino acids. CDR1 is MNHNY, CDR2 SVGAGI, per germline (reference sequence). The CDR3 nucleotides are TGTGCCAGCATCGACTACGGGGGGAGCACTGAAGCTTTCTTT. This translates into CASIDYGGSTEAFF.

About this clone: The junction and the germline gene differ at one end; a read error may be behind it. The V call is TRBV7-9, the J call TRBJ2-7; 7 bases align to TRBD1. Germline assignment: CDR1 SEHNR and CDR2 FQNEAQ (reference sequence). The length of the CDR3 is 15 residues. CDR3 in amino acids: CSSSLTGTAPYEQYF. DNA of the CDR3: TGTTCCAGCAGTCTAACCGGGACAGCGCCCTACGAGCAGTACTTC.

The rearrangement joins TRBV30 to TRBJ2-7; 8 nucleotides match TRBD2. CDR1 and CDR2 (germline): GTSNPN, SVGIG (reference sequence). This CDR3 contains 14 residues. The V gene end was trimmed by 3 bases and the J gene end by 1 base; junction bases not matched to a gene: 5. Here the CDR3 DNA reads TGTGCCTGGAGGGGGACGGGAGGGTCCTACGAGCAGTACTTC. Protein product: CAWRGTGGSYEQYF.

This chain joins TRBV7-9 and TRBJ2-6, with TRBD2 identical over 7 bases. Germline CDR1 is SEHNR and CDR2 is FQNEAQ (reference sequence). This CDR3 has 16 residues. J lost 10 bases, V lost 1 base, and 10 bases had no gene match. The CDR3 reads CASSLETAGRGNVLTF. The CDR3 nucleotides read TGTGCCAGCAGCTTAGAGACGGCCGGGCGGGGGAACGTCCTGACTTTC.

This chain connects TRBV30 to TRBJ2-5; 10 bases are a match to TRBD2. This CDR3 region has 15 residues. The germline gives CDR1 GTSNPN, CDR2 SVGIG (reference sequence). J was trimmed by 6 bases and V by 0 bases; bases with no gene match: 7. The CDR3 region has the DNA TGTGCCTGGAGTGTAGGCCTAGCGGGGGTTAAGACCCAGTACTTC. This encodes CAWSVGLAGVKTQYF.

V is TRBV5-1 and J is TRBJ2-2; D may be TRBD2 (6 bases). The V gene's germline CDR1 is SGHRS and CDR2 YFSETQ. Trimming shortened V by 0 bases and J by 5 bases, and 17 bases separated the two germline ends. CDR3 length: 17 residues. Here the CDR3 reads CASSLVALAESTGELFF. The DNA of the CDR3 is TGCGCCAGCAGCTTGGTGGCCTTAGCGGAATCAACCGGGGAGCTGTTTTTT.

This sequence joins TRBV19 and TRBJ1-1, with D perhaps matching TRBD1 (5 bases). The CDR3 runs to 17 residues. V gave up 3 bases and J gave up 2 bases, with 19 bases separating them. Germline CDR1 LNHDA, CDR2 SQIVND (reference sequence). The CDR3 sequence: CASSIVQGQGGNTEAFF. In DNA form, the CDR3 reads TGTGCCAGTAGTATCGTCCAGGGTCAGGGCGGCAACACTGAAGCTTTCTTT.

The CDR3 bases are TGTGCCAGCAGCTTAGCCGAGGTTCGGGACAGGGGTGGAACTGAGCAGTTCTTC. Translated: CASSLAEVRDRGGTEQFF. The V and J genes are TRBV7-9 and TRBJ2-1; 10 positions agree with TRBD1. CDR1 is SEHNR, CDR2 FQNEAQ, per germline (reference sequence). The length of the CDR3 is 18 residues. Trimming took 0 bases from V and 9 from J; bases not matched to a gene: 14.

Only one count was recorded for this clone. The V gene is TRBV6-1, the J gene TRBJ2-5, with D unclear. Matching the DNA end better, TRBJ2-7 makes the J call doubtful. The germline CDR1 and CDR2 sequences are MNHNS and SASEGT. The length of the CDR3 is 13 residues. The chain's CDR3 is CASSERLTYEQYF. The CDR3 bases are TGTGCCAGCAGTGAAAGACTTACCTACGAGCAGTACTTC.

As for this clone: An end of the junction does not agree with germline; a read error may underlie this. The chain joins TRBV7-9 to TRBJ1-1, with D perhaps TRBD1 (6 bases). The CDR3 covers 12 residues. CDR1 is SEHNR and CDR2 is FQNEAQ in the germline V gene (reference sequence). The DNA for the CDR3 is TGTTCCAGCAGCTTAGCTGGGGGCATCGCTTTCTTT. Amino acid sequence: CSSSLAGGIAFF.

The gene calls are TRBV6-1 and TRBJ2-1; D call uncertain. The V gene's germline CDR1 is MNHNS and CDR2 SASEGT. The CDR3 has 11 residues. The germline V and J ends were trimmed by 8 bases and 5 bases, with 7 bases remaining between them. The CDR3 is CASAQHNEQFF. The DNA of the CDR3 is TGTGCCAGCGCACAACACAATGAGCAGTTCTTC.

The chain joins TRBV7-8 to TRBJ2-7; 12 bases agree with TRBD2. This CDR3 region has 16 residues. With V trimmed by 4 bases and J by 3 bases, 7 bases remained unmatched. Germline V gene lookup returns CDR1 SGHVS and CDR2 FQNEAQ. CDR3 DNA sequence: TGTGCCAGCAGCTCACCCCTAGCGGGAGGGTTCTACGAGCAGTACTTC. This sequence encodes CASSSPLAGGFYEQYF.

The table lists this clone with a few counts. The chain employs TRBV6-5 and TRBJ1-1; tentatively, D is TRBD1 (5 bases). V dropped 0 bases and J dropped 11 bases, with 13 bases sitting between them. CDR1 is MNHEY, CDR2 SVGAGI, per germline. The length of the CDR3 is 13 residues. CDR3 residues: CASSYSVGAKAFF. Here the CDR3 DNA reads TGTGCCAGCAGTTACTCAGTAGGGGCAAAGGCTTTCTTT.

The chain is built from TRBV5-1 and TRBJ1-1; 7 nucleotides agree with TRBD1. The ends lost 0 bases at V and 10 bases at J; junction bases unmatched: 6. There are 13 residues in the CDR3. The V gene's germline CDR1 is SGHRS and CDR2 YFSETQ. The CDR3 reads CASSLETGAGAFF. CDR3 coding DNA: TGCGCCAGCAGCTTGGAAACAGGGGCTGGAGCTTTCTTT.

The rearrangement uses TRBV7-3 and TRBJ2-1, with TRBD2 matching over 13 bases. From germline, CDR1 is SGHTA and CDR2 FQGTGA. Trimming took 4 bases from V and 9 from J; bases not matched to a gene: 9. This CDR3 contains 16 residues. The DNA of the CDR3 is TGTGCCAGCAGCTCCAGGACTAGCGGGGGTACGGGTGAGCAGTTCTTC. Translation: CASSSRTSGGTGEQFF. The variable domain in full, completed from reference TRBV7-3 and TRBJ2-1, reads GAGVSQTPSNKVTEKGKYVELRCDPISGHTALYWYRQSLGQGPEFLIYFQGTGAADDSGLPNDRFFAVRPEGSVSTLKIQRTERGDSAVYLCASSSRTSGGTGEQFFGPGTRLTVL.

The chain is built from TRBV14 and TRBJ2-1; TRBD1 aligns across 8 bases. This CDR3 region has 14 residues. Unmatched junction bases numbered 8, after V lost 4 bases and J lost 9 bases. The V gene's germline CDR1 is SGHDN and CDR2 FVKESK. Here the CDR3 reads CASSPGDRWAEQFF. CDR3 DNA: TGTGCCAGCAGCCCCGGGGACAGGTGGGCTGAGCAGTTCTTC.

CDR3 nucleotides: TGTGCCATCAGTTCAGGGGGAGTAGGTCAGCCCCAGCATTTT. Encoded protein: CAISSGGVGQPQHF. The genes are TRBV10-3 and TRBJ1-5, with 7 bases identical to TRBD1. Losses at the gene ends were 5 bases for V and 6 bases for J; bases not matched to a gene: 7. The CDR3 has 14 residues. Germline CDR1 reads ENHRY; CDR2 reads SYGVKD.

The chain employs TRBV7-9 and TRBJ1-2; D unclear. Trimming left V 0 bases short and J 6 bases short, with 8 bases between. Germline V gene sequence: CDR1 SEHNR, CDR2 FQNEAQ (reference sequence). The CDR3 has 13 amino acids. CDR3 in DNA: TGTGCCAGCAGCTTAGCGGCACGGGATGGCTACACCTTC. This translates into CASSLAARDGYTF.

The rearrangement uses TRBV19 and TRBJ2-5; the match to TRBD2 covers 10 bases. Looked up from germline, CDR1 is LNHDA and CDR2 is SQIVND (reference sequence). After removal of 3 bases from V and 5 bases from J, the junction contained 6 bases not matched to a gene. The CDR3 contains 15 residues. CDR3 in amino acids: CASSMASGRRETQYF. The CDR3 nucleotides read TGTGCCAGTAGTATGGCTAGCGGGAGAAGGGAGACCCAGTACTTC.

CDR3 DNA sequence: TGCGCCAGCAGAGGGCAGGGGGCTTACGAGCAGTACTTC. Its protein is CASRGQGAYEQYF. The chain couples TRBV5-1 to TRBJ2-7, with TRBD1 matching 8 bases. Trimming cost V 5 bases and J 4 bases; bases outside gene matches: 5. The CDR3 has 13 residues. The V gene's germline CDR1 is SGHRS and CDR2 YFSETQ.